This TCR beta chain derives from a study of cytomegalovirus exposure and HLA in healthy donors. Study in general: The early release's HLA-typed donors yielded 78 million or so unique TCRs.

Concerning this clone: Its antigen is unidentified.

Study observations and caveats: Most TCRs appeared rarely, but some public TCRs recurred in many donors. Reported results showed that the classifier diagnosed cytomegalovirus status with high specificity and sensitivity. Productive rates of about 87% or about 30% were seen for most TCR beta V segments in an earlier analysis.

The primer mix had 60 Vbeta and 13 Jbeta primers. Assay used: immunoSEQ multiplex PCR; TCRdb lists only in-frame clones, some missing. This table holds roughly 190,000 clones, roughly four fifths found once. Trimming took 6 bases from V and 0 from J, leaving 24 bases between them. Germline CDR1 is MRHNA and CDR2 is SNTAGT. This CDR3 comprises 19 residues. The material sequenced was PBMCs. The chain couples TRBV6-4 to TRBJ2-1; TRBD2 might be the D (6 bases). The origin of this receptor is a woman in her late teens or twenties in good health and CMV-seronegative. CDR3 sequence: CASSYTNAPTGSSYNEQFF. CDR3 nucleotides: TGTGCCAGCAGCTATACAAACGCCCCTACCGGGAGCTCCTACAATGAGCAGTTCTTC.